Following are 8 T cell receptor beta chains from one sample sequenced in a study of CD8 T cells in ankylosing spondylitis. MiXCR was run by TCRdb on the 5' RACE reads, yielding one entry per CDR3 protein. The sample gives hundreds of thousands of distinct CDR3 sequences, more than 25% of which show up once; 4% to 5% is in the top ten. Source material: blood, either unsorted or a sorted T cell fraction (not recorded which). These receptor sequences come from a male donor with ankylosing spondylitis or in good health (not recorded which).

V is TRBV5-1 and J is TRBJ2-1; D possibly corresponds to TRBD1 (5 bases). The CDR3 loop spans 14 amino acids. The V gene lost 4 bases and the J gene lost 8 bases, with 16 bases spanning the gap. The germline gives CDR1 SGHRS, CDR2 YFSETQ. CDR3 loop: CASSGLLGRDEQFF. CDR3 in DNA: TGCGCCAGCAGCGGATTATTGGGGCGCGATGAGCAGTTCTTC.

In this sample, this clonotype turned up a few times. J is TRBJ1-6 and V is TRBV5-1, with D tentatively TRBD1 (6 bases). The V and J ends lost 0 bases and 8 bases respectively, with 15 bases between them. Germline V CDR1 and CDR2: SGHRS, YFSETQ. The CDR3 sequence is 16 residues long. The DNA of the CDR3 is TGCGCCAGCAGCTTGGCCCCGGGACAAACGTATTCACCCCTCCACTTT. This sequence encodes CASSLAPGQTYSPLHF.

The V and J genes are TRBV12-3 or TRBV12-4 and TRBJ2-7, with 7 bases lining up with TRBD1. V trimming: 7 bases; J trimming: 6 bases; junction bases outside the gene matches: 15. The CDR3 runs 15 residues. The CDR3 protein is CASTRGGTDSVEQYF. CDR3 coding DNA: TGTGCCAGCACCCGAGGTGGGACAGACTCTGTCGAGCAGTACTTC.

This clonotype was observed a few times. The chain couples TRBV9 to TRBJ2-7; maybe TRBD2 (5 bases). V shed 3 bases and J shed 3 bases, with 10 bases lying between them. This CDR3 contains 13 residues. CDR1 is SGDLS, CDR2 YYNGEE, per germline. This CDR3 reads CASSEGSGYEQYF. The CDR3 DNA reads TGTGCCAGCAGCGAGGGCAGCGGCTACGAGCAGTACTTC.

The V and J genes are TRBV7-2 and TRBJ1-2; D gene unclear. Germline V CDR1 and CDR2: SGHTA, FQGNSA. V was pared by 0 bases and J by 0 bases, with 5 bases between. The CDR3 consists of 14 residues. The CDR3 sequence: CASSLAISNYGYTF. The CDR3 DNA reads as TGTGCCAGCAGCTTAGCCATCTCTAACTATGGCTACACCTTC.

The CDR3 DNA reads as TGCAGCGCCCTGGAACGGAGCTCCTACGAGCAGTACTTC. Translation: CSALERSSYEQYF. The chain is built from TRBV29-1 and TRBJ2-7; D is unresolved. CDR3 length equals 13 residues. CDR1 is SQVTM, CDR2 ANQGSEA, per germline. V was trimmed by 7 bases and J by 0 bases, leaving 13 bases between them.

The table lists this clonotype with a few counts. The rearrangement uses TRBV12-3 or TRBV12-4 and TRBJ2-3; D is perhaps TRBD1 or TRBD2 (6 bases each). The V end was cut by 2 bases, the J end by 4 bases, with 10 bases between. CDR3 size: 14 residues. In nucleotides, the CDR3 is TGTGCCAGCAGTTTATCAAGGGGGGCAGATACGCAGTATTTT. Encoded protein: CASSLSRGADTQYF.

This chain connects TRBV7-7 to TRBJ2-2; 8 nucleotides align to TRBD2. Germline trimming cut 0 bases from V and 7 bases from J; bases unmatched to any gene: 4. There are 15 residues in the CDR3. Germline CDR1 is SSHAT and CDR2 is FNYEAQ (reference sequence). The CDR3 loop is CASSLAGAGDGELFF. The CDR3 DNA reads as TGTGCCAGCAGCTTAGCCGGAGCGGGGGACGGGGAGCTGTTTTTT.